In this sample, the clone carrying this TCR beta chain turned up many times. The antigen remains undetermined. The data stem from a study of CD8 T cells in ankylosing spondylitis. Findings and limits, study-wide: Reactive arthritis synovial fluid and blood were previously reported to contain some motif variants. Typical of ankylosing spondylitis blood, it appeared, was a TCR beta motif of roughly eight highly homologous variants. The authors found the disease-linked clones to be CD8+ and relatively rare in peripheral blood.

The CDR3 is 15 amino acids. Unmatched junction bases numbered 12, after V lost 6 bases and J lost 9 bases. Libraries of TCR beta came from quantitative 5'-RACE with molecular barcodes. One entry per CDR3 protein, called by TCRdb with MiXCR from the 5' RACE reads. The table includes about 700,000 distinct CDR3 sequences, about 20% detected once. The J gene is TRBJ2-1, the V gene TRBV12-3 or TRBV12-4, with 9 bases identical to TRBD1. The TCR originated in a male donor with ankylosing spondylitis. The sequenced sample was blood, either unsorted or a sorted T cell fraction (not recorded which). The DNA for the CDR3 is TGTGCCAGCAGCCCGACAGGGGGTATTACTGGTGAGCAGTTCTTC. This translates into CASSPTGGITGEQFF.